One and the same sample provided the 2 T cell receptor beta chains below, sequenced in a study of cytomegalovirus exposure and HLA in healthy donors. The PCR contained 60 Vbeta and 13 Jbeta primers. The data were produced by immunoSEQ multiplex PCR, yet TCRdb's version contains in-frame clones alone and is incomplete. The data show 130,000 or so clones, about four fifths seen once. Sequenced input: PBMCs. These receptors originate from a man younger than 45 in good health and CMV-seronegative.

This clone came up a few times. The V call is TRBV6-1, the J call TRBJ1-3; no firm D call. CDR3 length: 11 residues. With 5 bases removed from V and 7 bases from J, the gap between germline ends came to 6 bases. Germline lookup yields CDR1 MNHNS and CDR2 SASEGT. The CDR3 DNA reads TGTGCCAGCAGTCCACTGAACACCATATATTTT. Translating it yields CASSPLNTIYF.

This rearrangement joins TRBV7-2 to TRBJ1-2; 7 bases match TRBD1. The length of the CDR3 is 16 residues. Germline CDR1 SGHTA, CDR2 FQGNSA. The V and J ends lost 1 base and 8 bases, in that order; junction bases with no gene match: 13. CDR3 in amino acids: CASSLVFVAGGYGYTF. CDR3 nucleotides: TGTGCCAGCAGCTTAGTTTTCGTGGCAGGGGGATACGGCTACACCTTC.